This TCR beta chain was profiled in a study of blood T cells in healthy people across ages. V was shortened by 1 base and J by 5 bases, with 16 bases between the two germline ends. CDR3 length equals 16 residues. Germline CDR1 and CDR2: SGHRS and YFSETQ. Donors ranged from 6 to 90 years old and were healthy Caucasians in Russia. A J-beta primer mix and a sample-barcoded 5' primer were used in a second PCR of roughly 6 to 11 cycles. TCRdb fed the 5' RACE reads into MiXCR, producing one record per CDR3 protein. The table includes hundreds of thousands of distinct CDR3 sequences, about a fifth detected once.

The chain is built from TRBV5-1 and TRBJ2-1; D may be TRBD2 (5 bases). The source of this sequence is a man aged 65 to 85 in good health. Sequences were obtained from blood. The CDR3 DNA reads as TGCGCCAGCAGCTTGCTGGTACAGTCGGAGGACAATGAGCAGTTCTTC. It encodes CASSLLVQSEDNEQFF.